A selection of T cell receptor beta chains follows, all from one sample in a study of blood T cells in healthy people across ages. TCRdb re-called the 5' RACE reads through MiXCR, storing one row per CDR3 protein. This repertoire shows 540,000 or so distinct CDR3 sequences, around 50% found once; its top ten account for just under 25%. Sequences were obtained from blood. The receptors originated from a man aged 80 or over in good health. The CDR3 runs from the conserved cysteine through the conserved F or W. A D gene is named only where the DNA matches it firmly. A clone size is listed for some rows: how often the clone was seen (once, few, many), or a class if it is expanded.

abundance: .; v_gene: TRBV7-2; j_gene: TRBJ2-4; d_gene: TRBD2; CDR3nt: TGTGCCAGCAGCTTACTAGCGGGAGTGTGGGAGCAGTACTTC; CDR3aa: CASSLLAGVWEQYF
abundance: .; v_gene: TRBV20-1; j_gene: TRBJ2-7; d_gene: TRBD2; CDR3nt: TGCAGTGCTAGAACTAGCGGGAGTCGCAACGAGCAGTACTTC; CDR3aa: CSARTSGSRNEQYF
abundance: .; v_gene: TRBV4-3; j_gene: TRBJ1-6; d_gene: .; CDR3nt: TGCGCCAGCAGCCAAGGGACAGCCTATAATTCACCCCTCCACTTT; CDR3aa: CASSQGTAYNSPLHF
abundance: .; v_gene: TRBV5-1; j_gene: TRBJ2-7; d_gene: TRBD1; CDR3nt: TGCGCCAGCAGCCCGGAAGGACAGGGGGTCTCCGAGCAGTACTTC; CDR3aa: CASSPEGQGVSEQYF
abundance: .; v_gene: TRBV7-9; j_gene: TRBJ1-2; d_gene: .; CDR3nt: TGTGCCAGCAGCTCAGACCGGGGATCGCTCCACTATGGCTACACCTTC; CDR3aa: CASSSDRGSLHYGYTF
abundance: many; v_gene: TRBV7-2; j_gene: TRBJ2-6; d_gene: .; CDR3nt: TGTGCCAGCAGCTTAACTGGGGCCAACGTCCTGACTTTC; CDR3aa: CASSLTGANVLTF
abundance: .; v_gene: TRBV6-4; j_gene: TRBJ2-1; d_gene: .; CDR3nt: TGTGCCAGCAGTGATCCTCCAGTTTCTGATGAGCAGTTCTTC; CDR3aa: CASSDPPVSDEQFF
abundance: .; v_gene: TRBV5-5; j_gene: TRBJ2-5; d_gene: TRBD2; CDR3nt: TGTGCCAGCAGTCGGACTAGCGGGGTGCAAGAGACCCAGTACTTC; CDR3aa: CASSRTSGVQETQYF
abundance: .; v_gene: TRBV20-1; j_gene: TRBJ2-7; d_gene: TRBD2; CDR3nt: TGCAGTGCTAGAGTTAGCGGGGGAAGCTACGAGCAGTACTTC; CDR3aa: CSARVSGGSYEQYF
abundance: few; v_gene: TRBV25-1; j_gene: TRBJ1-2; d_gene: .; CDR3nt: TGTGCCAGCAGTGAATACCACAGTCGCTCTTCCTATGGCTACACCTTC; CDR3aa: CASSEYHSRSSYGYTF
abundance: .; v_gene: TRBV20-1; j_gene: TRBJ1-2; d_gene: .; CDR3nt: TGCAGTGCCGTGCCAGCTCTAAACTATGGCTACACCTTC; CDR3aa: CSAVPALNYGYTF
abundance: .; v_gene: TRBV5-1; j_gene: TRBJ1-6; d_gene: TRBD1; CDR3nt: TGCGCCAGCAGCTCAGGACAGGGCGAGTCACCCCTCCACTTT; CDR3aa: CASSSGQGESPLHF
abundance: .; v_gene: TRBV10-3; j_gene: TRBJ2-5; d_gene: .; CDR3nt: TGTGCCATCAGTGGAGGGCCCACAGGAGGCCAAGAGACCCAGTACTTC; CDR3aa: CAISGGPTGGQETQYF
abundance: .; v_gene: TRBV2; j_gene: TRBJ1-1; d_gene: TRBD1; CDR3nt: TGTGCCAGCGACCTGACAGGGGGGCACACTGAAGCTTTCTTT; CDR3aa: CASDLTGGHTEAFF
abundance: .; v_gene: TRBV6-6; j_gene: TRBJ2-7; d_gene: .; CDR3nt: TGCGCCAGCAGTTACAGGACCAGGGTCAACTGCGAGCAGTACTTC; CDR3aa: CASSYRTRVNCEQYF
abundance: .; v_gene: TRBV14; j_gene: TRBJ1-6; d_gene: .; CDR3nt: TGTGCCAGCAGCCAAACACGTGGGGGGGGGTATAATTCACCTCTCCACTTT; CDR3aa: CASSQTRGGGYNSPLHF